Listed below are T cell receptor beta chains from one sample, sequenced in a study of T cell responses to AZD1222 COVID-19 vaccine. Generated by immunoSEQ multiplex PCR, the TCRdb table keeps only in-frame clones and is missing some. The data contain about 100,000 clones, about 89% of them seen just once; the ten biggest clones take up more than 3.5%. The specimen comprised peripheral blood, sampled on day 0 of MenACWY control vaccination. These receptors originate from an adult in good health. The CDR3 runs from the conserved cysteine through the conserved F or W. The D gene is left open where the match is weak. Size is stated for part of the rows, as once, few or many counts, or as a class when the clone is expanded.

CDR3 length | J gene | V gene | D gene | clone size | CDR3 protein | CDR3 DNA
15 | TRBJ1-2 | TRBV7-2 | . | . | CASSLGYRPPYGYTF | TGTGCCAGCAGCTTAGGGTACAGACCGCCCTATGGCTACACCTTC
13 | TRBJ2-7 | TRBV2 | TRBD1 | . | CASSPTGGYEQYF | TGTGCCAGCAGTCCTACAGGGGGCTACGAGCAGTACTTC
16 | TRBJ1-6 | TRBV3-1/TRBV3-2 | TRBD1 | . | CASSQPGTAPRSPLHF | TGTGCCAGCAGCCAGCCCGGGACAGCACCCCGCTCACCCCTCCACTTT
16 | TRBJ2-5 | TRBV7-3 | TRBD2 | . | CASSLGASGYQETQYF | TGTGCCAGCAGCTTAGGGGCTAGCGGGTATCAAGAGACCCAGTACTTC
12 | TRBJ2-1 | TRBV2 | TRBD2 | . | CASSGTSGEQFF | TGTGCCAGCAGCGGAACTAGCGGAGAGCAGTTCTTC
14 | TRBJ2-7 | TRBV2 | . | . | CASRRDVTSYEQYF | TGTGCCAGCAGGAGGGACGTCACCTCCTACGAGCAGTACTTC
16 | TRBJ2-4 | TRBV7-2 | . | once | CASSLGSGGAKNIQYF | TGTGCCAGCAGCTTAGGGTCCGGGGGAGCCAAAAACATTCAGTACTTC
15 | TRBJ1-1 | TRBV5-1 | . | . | CASRETGFQNTEAFF | TGCGCCAGCAGGGAGACAGGTTTCCAGAACACTGAAGCTTTCTTT
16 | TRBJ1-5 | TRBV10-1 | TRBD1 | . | CASNLRDRGFRQPQHF | TGCGCCAGCAATCTGAGGGACAGGGGATTTAGGCAGCCCCAGCATTTT
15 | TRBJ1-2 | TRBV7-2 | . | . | CASSLVGNSAYGYTF | TGTGCCAGCAGCTTAGTAGGGAATAGCGCCTATGGCTACACCTTC
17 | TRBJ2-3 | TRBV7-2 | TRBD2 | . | CASSLGLAGGSTDTQYF | TGTGCCAGCAGCTTAGGTCTAGCGGGGGGCAGCACAGATACGCAGTATTTT
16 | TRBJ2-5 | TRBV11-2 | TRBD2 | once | CASSIRLAEIQETQYF | TGTGCCAGCAGTATAAGACTAGCGGAGATACAAGAGACCCAGTACTTC
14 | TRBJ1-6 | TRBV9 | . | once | CASSVMGEDSPLHF | TGTGCCAGCAGCGTAATGGGGGAGGATTCACCCCTCCACTTT
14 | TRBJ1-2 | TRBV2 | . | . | CASTPLKGPYGYTF | TGTGCCAGCACCCCCCTGAAGGGTCCCTATGGCTACACCTTC
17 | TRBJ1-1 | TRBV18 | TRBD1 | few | CASSSIRTGTMNTEAFF | TGTGCCAGCTCATCCATAAGGACAGGTACCATGAACACTGAAGCTTTCTTT
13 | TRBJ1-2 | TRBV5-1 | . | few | CASSLDGDYGYTF | TGCGCCAGCAGCTTAGACGGAGACTATGGCTACACCTTC
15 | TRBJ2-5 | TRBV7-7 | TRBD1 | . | CASSLGGQGRETQYF | TGTGCCAGCAGCTTAGGGGGACAGGGGAGAGAGACCCAGTACTTC
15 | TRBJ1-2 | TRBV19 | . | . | CASTPSAGVGYGYTF | TGTGCCAGTACTCCCTCCGCCGGGGTAGGCTATGGCTACACCTTC
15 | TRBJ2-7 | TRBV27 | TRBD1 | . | CASSFLTGGTYEQYF | TGTGCCAGCAGTTTTCTTACAGGGGGAACCTACGAGCAGTACTTC
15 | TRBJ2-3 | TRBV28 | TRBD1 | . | CASTPGQGYADTQYF | TGTGCCAGCACCCCGGGACAGGGCTATGCAGATACGCAGTATTTT
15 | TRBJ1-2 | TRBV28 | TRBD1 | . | CASSSWTGGNYGYTF | TGTGCCAGCAGTTCCTGGACAGGGGGCAACTATGGCTACACCTTC
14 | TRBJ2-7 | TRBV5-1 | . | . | CASSLRQESYEQYF | TGCGCCAGCAGCCTCCGACAGGAGTCCTACGAGCAGTACTTC
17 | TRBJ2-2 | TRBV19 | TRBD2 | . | CASTPTSGRVNTGELFF | TGTGCCAGTACCCCGACTAGCGGGAGGGTCAACACCGGGGAGCTGTTTTTT
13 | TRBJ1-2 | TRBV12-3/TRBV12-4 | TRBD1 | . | CASSAGTGLGYTF | TGTGCCAGCAGTGCCGGGACAGGCTTAGGCTACACCTTC
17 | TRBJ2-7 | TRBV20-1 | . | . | CSASPHSGGGHSYEQYF | TGCAGTGCCAGTCCGCACTCGGGCGGAGGCCACTCCTACGAGCAGTACTTC